This T cell receptor (beta chain) stems from a study of T cell responses to AZD1222 COVID-19 vaccine. Study observations and caveats: Vaccination with two AZD1222 doses was followed by a rise in Spike-specific TCR breadth and depth.

About this clone: Its antigen is still unknown.

TCRdb's copy holds only in-frame clones and misses some; the assay was immunoSEQ multiplex PCR. The data show about 160,000 clones, around 90% seen once. V lost 3 bases and J 2 bases, leaving 14 bases between the germline ends. Germline V gene data show CDR1 as LGHNA and CDR2 as YSLEER. The CDR3 spans 16 residues. V usage is TRBV4-3 and J usage is TRBJ1-5; D possibly corresponds to TRBD1 (6 bases). The sequencing here drew on peripheral blood, taken on day 0 of MenACWY control vaccination. The TCR sequence derives from an adult in good health. For the CDR3, the DNA is TGCGCCAGCAGCCAGACTTACAGGGTTGGCAATCAGCCCCAGCATTTT. Translated, it gives CASSQTYRVGNQPQHF.